These 11 T cell receptor beta chains share one sample of origin, sequenced in a study of T cells in Graves' hyperthyroidism and ophthalmopathy. The source material, RNA transcripts, was used to amplify TCR beta CDR3 regions. HTBI primers were used for first-round RT-PCR of the TCR CDR3. TCRdb used MiXCR to reprocess the multiplex PCR reads, holding one entry per CDR3 protein. This sample has about 350,000 distinct CDR3 sequences, with approximately 14% found just once. Sequenced material: blood. The receptor source for this set is a woman aged 25 to 45 with Graves' hyperthyroidism.

This clonotype was counted between two and nine times. The chain recombines TRBV6-5 with TRBJ2-3; D ambiguous. V was cut by 1 base and J by 1 base, with 9 bases left in between. This CDR3 has 15 residues. CDR1 is MNHEY, CDR2 SVGAGI, per germline. The CDR3 spells CASSYWTDGTDTQYF. The CDR3 DNA is TGTGCCAGCAGTTACTGGACCGACGGCACAGATACGCAGTATTTT.

This clonotype showed up just a few times. The germline gene is not matched at one end of the junction; a read error may be the cause. In nucleotides, the CDR3 is TGTGCTAGCAGCGGACAGGGGAAAGAGACCCAGTACTTC. It is translated as CASSGQGKETQYF. V and J are TRBV7-7 and TRBJ2-5; 9 bases line up with TRBD1. Germline-derived CDR1 and CDR2 are SSHAT and FNYEAQ (reference sequence). The CDR3 has 13 residues.

This clonotype showed up many times. The chain employs TRBV30 and TRBJ2-7; 12 bases map to TRBD2. V gave up 0 bases and J gave up 2 bases; unmatched junction bases: 8. Looked up from germline, CDR1 is GTSNPN and CDR2 is SVGIG (reference sequence). CDR3 length: 17 residues. CDR3 in amino acids: CAWSVKFLAGGTYEQYF. CDR3 in DNA: TGTGCCTGGAGTGTTAAGTTTCTAGCGGGAGGGACCTACGAGCAGTACTTC.

This chain joins TRBV7-9 and TRBJ2-2; D gene uncertain. The V end lost 5 bases, the J end lost 4 bases, and 11 bases lay between the germline ends. The germline CDR1 and CDR2 sequences are SEHNR and FQNEAQ (reference sequence). The CDR3 extends over 14 amino acids. The CDR3 DNA reads as TGTGCCAGCAGCACCCTCCGCCTCACCGGGGAGCTGTTTTTT. It codes for CASSTLRLTGELFF.

This clonotype has a handful of counts. The chain has TRBV6-2 or TRBV6-3 and TRBJ1-6; D gene unclear. CDR1 and CDR2 from the germline V gene are MNHEY and SVGEGT. This CDR3 spans 12 amino acids. V gave up 6 bases and J gave up 6 bases, with 6 bases separating them. CDR3 loop: CASSRFNSPLHF. CDR3 coding DNA: TGTGCCAGCAGCCGGTTTAATTCACCCCTCCACTTT.

V usage is TRBV7-2 and J usage is TRBJ2-5; 8 bases match TRBD1. CDR1 and CDR2 (germline): SGHTA, FQGNSA. The CDR3 is 14 residues long. J lost 2 bases, V lost 5 bases, and 4 bases had no gene match. The CDR3, as DNA: TGTGCCAGCAGCCCAGGGGGCAGACAAGAGACCCAGTACTTC. This sequence encodes CASSPGGRQETQYF. The full variable domain, with the rest looked up from reference TRBV7-2 and TRBJ2-5, is GAGVSQSPSNKVTEKGKDVELRCDPISGHTALYWYRQSLGQGLEFLIYFQGNSAPDKSGLPSDRFSAERTGGSVSTLTIQRTQQEDSAVYLCASSPGGRQETQYFGPGTRLLVL.

V and J are TRBV3-1 and TRBJ2-1; possibly TRBD2 for D (6 bases). Trimming left V 0 bases short and J 7 bases short, with 13 bases between. CDR3 length: 15 amino acids. The germline gives CDR1 LGHDT, CDR2 YNNKEL (reference sequence). Here the CDR3 DNA reads TGTGCCAGCAGCCAAGACAGCCTAGCGACAAATGAGCAGTTCTTC. Encoded protein: CASSQDSLATNEQFF.

The chain is built from TRBV9 and TRBJ2-7; D is ambiguous. This CDR3 spans 14 amino acids. The V gene lost 4 bases and the J gene lost 3 bases, with 14 bases spanning the gap. Germline V gene lookup returns CDR1 SGDLS and CDR2 YYNGEE. In DNA, the CDR3 is TGTGCCAGCAGCCAAGGCACCTTGAACTACGAGCAGTACTTC. It specifies CASSQGTLNYEQYF.

Many counts were recorded for this clonotype. The V gene is TRBV30, the J gene TRBJ1-5; TRBD1 might be the D (5 bases). The length of the CDR3 is 13 residues. In germline, CDR1 is GTSNPN, CDR2 SVGIG (reference sequence). Trimming shortened V by 0 bases and J by 7 bases, and 10 bases separated the two germline ends. The CDR3 region is CAWSVGGTQPQHF. The DNA for the CDR3 is TGTGCCTGGAGTGTGGGGGGAACCCAGCCCCAGCATTTT. The full variable domain, its missing parts supplied by reference TRBV30 and TRBJ1-5, is SQTIHQWPATLVQPVGSPLSLECTVEGTSNPNLYWYRQAAGRGLQLLFYSVGIGQISSEVPQNLSASRPQDRQFILSSKKLLLSDSGFYLCAWSVGGTQPQHFGDGTRLSIL.

V gene TRBV7-9 combines with J gene TRBJ2-5; unclear D gene. Trimming stripped 4 bases from V and 4 bases from J, with 16 bases between. This CDR3 has 15 residues. Looked up from germline, CDR1 is SEHNR and CDR2 is FQNEAQ (reference sequence). The CDR3 reads CASSWTWQELETQYF. The CDR3 DNA is TGTGCCAGCAGCTGGACGTGGCAGGAGTTAGAGACCCAGTACTTC.

This clonotype has ten or more counts. The rearrangement uses TRBV6-1 and TRBJ2-1; D possibly matches TRBD1 or TRBD2 (6 bases each). CDR1 and CDR2 (germline): MNHNS, SASEGT. Trimming shortened V by 6 bases and J by 11 bases, and 17 bases separated the two germline ends. The CDR3 sequence is 13 residues long. The DNA of the CDR3 is TGTGCCAGCAGCGGGACTGGGGGCTCCAAGCAGTTCTTC. It is translated as CASSGTGGSKQFF.